This TCR beta chain was sequenced in a study of regulatory T cells in long-lasting Graves disease. Study-wide points: Sampling was limited to peripheral blood rather than thyroid tissue.

Arm-PCR with iRepertoire HTBI primers amplified the CDR3 regions for these TCR beta libraries. Each CDR3 protein gets one entry after TCRdb re-called the multiplex PCR reads with MiXCR. The repertoire holds roughly 420,000 distinct CDR3 sequences, with 14% as singletons. This clonotype was observed a single time. Its antigen is unknown. Trimming removed 6 bases at V and 7 bases at J, with 25 bases between. CDR1 and CDR2 from the germline V gene are DFQATT and SNEGSKA (reference sequence). The CDR3 is 15 amino acids. Time point specified: newly diagnosed GD, antithyroid drugs for less than 3 months. PBMCs were the source of the RNA used for TCR sequencing. Another study also made use of these data, one on T cells in Graves' hyperthyroidism and ophthalmopathy. This second report adds: Blood held most thyroid clonotypes expanded above 0.001 frequency.

The receptor comes from a woman in her forties or fifties with Graves disease. The source was peripheral blood mononuclear cells (PBMCs), collected at new diagnosis, from a patient treated with antithyroid drugs. The chain employs TRBV20-1 and TRBJ2-7, with a possible D match to TRBD1 (6 bases). In DNA form, the CDR3 reads TGCAGTGCACCTCAGGCAGGGAGAAGAACAGGGGAGCAGTACTTC. Residues: CSAPQAGRRTGEQYF.